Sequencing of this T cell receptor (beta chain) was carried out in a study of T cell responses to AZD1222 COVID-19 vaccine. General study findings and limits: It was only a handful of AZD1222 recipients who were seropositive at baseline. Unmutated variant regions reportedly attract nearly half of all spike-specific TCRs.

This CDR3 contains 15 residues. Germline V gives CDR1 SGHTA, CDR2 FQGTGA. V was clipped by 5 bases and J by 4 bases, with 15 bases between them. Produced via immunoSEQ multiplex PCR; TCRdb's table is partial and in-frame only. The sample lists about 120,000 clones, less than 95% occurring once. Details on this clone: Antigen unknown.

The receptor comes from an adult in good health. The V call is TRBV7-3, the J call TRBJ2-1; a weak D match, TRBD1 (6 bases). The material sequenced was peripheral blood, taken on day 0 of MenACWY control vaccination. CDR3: CASSPQGREYNEQFF. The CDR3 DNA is TGTGCCAGCAGCCCCCAGGGGCGAGAATACAATGAGCAGTTCTTC.